The 29 T cell receptor beta chains presented below share a single source sample, sequenced in a study of T cells in Graves' hyperthyroidism and ophthalmopathy. Using RNA transcripts as the source, TCR beta CDR3 regions were amplified. A first-round RT-PCR of the TCR CDR3 used the HTBI primer set. TCRdb passed the multiplex PCR reads through MiXCR, listing each CDR3 protein once. The sample shows hundreds of thousands of distinct CDR3 sequences, more than 20% of them seen only once. The specimen was blood. The receptor set was obtained from a man aged 25 to 45 with Graves' ophthalmopathy.

V gene TRBV2 combines with J gene TRBJ2-1; D ambiguous. Trimming took off 7 bases at V and 8 bases at J, with 12 bases between the two ends. The CDR3 totals 12 residues. The germline V gene encodes CDR1 SNHLY and CDR2 FYNNEI. DNA of the CDR3: TGTGCCAGCACTACCTTCGGAGATGAGCAGTTCTTC. Its protein is CASTTFGDEQFF.

The chain joins TRBV20-1 to TRBJ2-7; 9 nucleotides agree with TRBD1. Germline V gene lookup returns CDR1 DFQATT and CDR2 SNEGSKA (reference sequence). V lost 0 bases, J lost 0 bases, and 9 bases stayed unmatched. The CDR3 totals 17 residues. The CDR3 DNA reads as TGCAGTGCTAGAGATCCCCATGGGACAGGGAGCTCCTACGAGCAGTACTTC. Translation: CSARDPHGTGSSYEQYF.

This clonotype was observed a handful of times. A junction end diverges from the germline sequence, so it may reflect a read error. The V call is TRBV11-1, the J call TRBJ2-5; D unresolved. Germline CDR1 and CDR2: SGHAT and FQDESV (reference sequence). The CDR3 sequence is 13 residues long. CDR3 amino acids: CASSQGSPQTQYF. The CDR3 DNA reads as TGCGCCAGCAGCCAAGGCAGTCCGCAGACCCAGTACTTC.

The V gene is TRBV28, the J gene TRBJ2-4; TRBD1 matches at 9 bases. With 6 bases clipped from V and 7 bases from J, the junction kept 16 bases outside the gene matches. Germline-derived CDR1 and CDR2 are MDHEN and SYDVKM. The CDR3 is 17 residues long. CDR3 DNA: TGTGCCAGCAGAGGAGAGGGACAGGGCCACGTTGGGAACATTCAGTACTTC. Protein sequence: CASRGEGQGHVGNIQYF.

This clonotype was detected many times. This sequence joins TRBV30 and TRBJ1-1; no definite D call. The germline CDR1 and CDR2 sequences are GTSNPN and SVGIG (reference sequence). Trimming stripped 4 bases from V and 6 bases from J, with 6 bases between. The CDR3 is 10 residues long. CDR3 DNA sequence: TGTGCCTGGACAAAGCCTGAAGCTTTCTTT. It codes for CAWTKPEAFF.

This clonotype appeared a single time. This chain uses TRBV2 with TRBJ1-1; D uncertain. This CDR3 contains 13 residues. V lost 8 bases and J 0 bases, leaving 10 bases between the germline ends. Germline V gene sequence: CDR1 SNHLY, CDR2 FYNNEI. Here the CDR3 reads CASGPGMNTEAFF. The CDR3 coding sequence is TGTGCCAGCGGTCCCGGGATGAACACTGAAGCTTTCTTT.

This clonotype showed up just once. This may arise from a read error, as a much more abundant clone is one base away. The V gene is TRBV12-3 or TRBV12-4, the J gene TRBJ2-7, with D unclear. Deletions cut 4 bases from V and 3 bases from J, with 7 bases between. CDR3 length: 12 residues. The CDR3 here is CASSSHCYEQYF. CDR3 DNA: TGTGCCAGCAGTTCTCACTGCTACGAGCAGTACTTC.

This clonotype has ten or more counts. The chain links TRBV12-3 or TRBV12-4 to TRBJ1-2, with a possible D match to TRBD1 (5 bases). The CDR3 totals 12 residues. V was clipped by 7 bases and J by 3 bases, with 9 bases between them. CDR3 in DNA: TGTGCCAGCATCGGGACGGACTATGGCTACACCTTC. It is translated as CASIGTDYGYTF.

This clonotype has ten or more counts. V and J are TRBV5-1 and TRBJ2-7; either TRBD1 or TRBD2 may supply D (5 bases each). The CDR3 is 14 amino acids. The V end lost 4 bases, the J end lost 4 bases, and 15 bases lay between the germline ends. Germline lookup yields CDR1 SGHRS and CDR2 YFSETQ. The CDR3 nucleotides are TGCGCCAGCAGCAACCGGGGCCCACCTTACGAGCAGTACTTC. Residues: CASSNRGPPYEQYF.

The J gene is TRBJ2-4, the V gene TRBV14; TRBD1 or TRBD2 may be the D gene (5 bases each). The germline CDR1 and CDR2 sequences are SGHDN and FVKESK. With 1 base removed from V and 9 bases from J, the gap between germline ends came to 10 bases. The CDR3 contains 13 residues. CDR3 nucleotides: TGTGCCAGCAGCCAAGTGTCAGGGAGCATTCAGTACTTC. Translating gives CASSQVSGSIQYF.

This clonotype was seen more than once but under ten times. This chain uses TRBV5-1 with TRBJ1-3, with 8 bases matching TRBD1. CDR3 size: 17 residues. Trimming cost V 0 bases and J 4 bases; bases outside gene matches: 9. The germline CDR1 and CDR2 sequences are SGHRS and YFSETQ. The CDR3 region is CASSLVYQGARGNTIYF. DNA of the CDR3: TGCGCCAGCAGCTTGGTGTATCAGGGGGCGCGCGGAAACACCATATATTTT.

This clonotype appeared many times. The V gene is TRBV28, the J gene TRBJ2-1; 8 nucleotides align to TRBD2. In germline, CDR1 is MDHEN, CDR2 SYDVKM. The trim removed 5 bases at V and 4 bases at J, leaving 10 bases unmatched. The CDR3 consists of 16 residues. Here the CDR3 DNA reads TGTGCCAGCAGTCCACAAGCGGGAGTTCTTTACAATGAGCAGTTCTTC. Translated, it gives CASSPQAGVLYNEQFF.

The genes are TRBV30 and TRBJ2-7; 9 bases are a match to TRBD1. After removal of 5 bases from V and 1 base from J, the junction contained 9 bases not matched to a gene. Germline lookup yields CDR1 GTSNPN and CDR2 SVGIG (reference sequence). The CDR3 is 15 residues long. Written as DNA, the CDR3 is TGTGCCTGGCGACGAGACAGGGGGTTTTCCTACGAGCAGTACTTC. This gives the protein CAWRRDRGFSYEQYF.

This clonotype showed up just a few times. J is TRBJ2-5 and V is TRBV28; 7 bases fit TRBD2. The CDR3 consists of 15 residues. Germline CDR1 MDHEN, CDR2 SYDVKM. Losses at the gene ends were 3 bases for V and 1 base for J; bases not matched to a gene: 5. CDR3 loop: CASSFLAETQETQYF. The DNA of the CDR3 is TGTGCCAGCAGTTTTCTAGCGGAAACCCAAGAGACCCAGTACTTC.

The chain recombines TRBV5-1 with TRBJ1-1; weak D call: TRBD1 (6 bases). In germline, CDR1 is SGHRS, CDR2 YFSETQ. There are 15 residues in the CDR3. V was trimmed by 4 bases and J by 0 bases, leaving 13 bases between them. The CDR3 DNA sequence: TGCGCCAGCAGCACTACAGGGTACATGAACACTGAAGCTTTCTTT. Amino acid sequence: CASSTTGYMNTEAFF. Supplemented by reference TRBV5-1 and TRBJ1-1, the full variable domain reads KAGVTQTPRYLIKTRGQQVTLSCSPISGHRSVSWYQQTPGQGLQFLFEYFSETQRNKGNFPGRFSGRQFSNSRSEMNVSTLELGDSALYLCASSTTGYMNTEAFFGQGTRLTVV.

This clonotype was observed at least ten times. The V call is TRBV6-2 or TRBV6-3, the J call TRBJ2-7; 8 bases are shared with TRBD2. The CDR3 runs to 17 residues. J was trimmed by 1 base and V by 5 bases; bases with no gene match: 13. Looked up from germline, CDR1 is MNHEY and CDR2 is SVGEGT. The CDR3 DNA is TGTGCCAGCAGTCGCCGGGAGGGCCTCAGAATTTCCTACGAGCAGTACTTC. Protein: CASSRREGLRISYEQYF.

In its sample, this clonotype was seen many times. The rearrangement joins TRBV20-1 to TRBJ2-3; the D gene is possibly TRBD2 (6 bases). The V gene lost 5 bases and the J gene lost 0 bases, with 9 bases spanning the gap. CDR1 is DFQATT, CDR2 SNEGSKA, per germline (reference sequence). The CDR3 loop spans 13 amino acids. CDR3 bases: TGCAGTGCTGAGAGCGGGAGCACAGATACGCAGTATTTT. Its translation: CSAESGSTDTQYF.

Only a few counts were recorded for this clonotype. This chain joins TRBV5-1 and TRBJ2-3; no clear D gene. Trimming took 0 bases from V and 0 from J, leaving 8 bases between them. Germline V gene lookup returns CDR1 SGHRS and CDR2 YFSETQ. The CDR3 has 15 amino acids. CDR3 in amino acids: CASSLADKSTDTQYF. The CDR3, as DNA: TGCGCCAGCAGCTTGGCCGACAAAAGCACAGATACGCAGTATTTT.

The rearrangement joins TRBV19 to TRBJ1-5; 7 bases map to TRBD1. The ends lost 4 bases at V and 3 bases at J; junction bases unmatched: 3. CDR1 and CDR2 from the germline V gene are LNHDA and SQIVND (reference sequence). The CDR3 runs to 14 residues. The CDR3 reads CASSKGQNNQPQHF. DNA of the CDR3: TGTGCCAGTAGTAAGGGACAGAACAATCAGCCCCAGCATTTT.

This clonotype turned up a few times. J is TRBJ1-2 and V is TRBV7-9; 10 bases agree with TRBD1. The junction had 4 bases not matched to a gene; V was cut back by 4 bases and J by 8 bases. This CDR3 is built from 13 residues. Germline V gene lookup returns CDR1 SEHNR and CDR2 FQNEAQ (reference sequence). For the CDR3, the DNA is TGTGCCAGCAGCTCACGGACAGGGGGGGGCTACACCTTC. Residues: CASSSRTGGGYTF.

This clonotype was seen just once. V is TRBV27 and J is TRBJ2-1, with D possibly TRBD2 on 5 matching bases. The germline V gene has CDR1 MNHEY and CDR2 SMNVEV (reference sequence). V lost 5 bases to trimming and J lost 2 bases, with 10 bases between them. The CDR3 length is 14 residues. CDR3 coding DNA: TGTGCCAGCAGTGAGCGGAATACCTACAATGAGCAGTTCTTC. This codes for CASSERNTYNEQFF.

A few counts support this clonotype. One base away lies a much larger clone, so this may be a sequencing read error. The chain joins TRBV24-1 to TRBJ2-3; a weak D match, TRBD1 (6 bases). CDR3 length equals 14 residues. V was shortened by 4 bases and J by 8 bases, with 15 bases between the two germline ends. The V gene's germline CDR1 is KGHDR and CDR2 SFDVKD. Written as DNA, the CDR3 is TGTGCCACCAGTGACGGGACAAGCCTATGTACGCAGTATTTT. This encodes CATSDGTSLCTQYF.

The chain carries TRBV10-2 and TRBJ2-1; D is possibly TRBD2 (5 bases). Germline V lookup: CDR1 WSHSY, CDR2 SAAADI. The CDR3 length is 13 residues. Between the trimmed V and J ends, which lost 2 bases and 8 bases, there was a span of 10 bases. DNA of the CDR3: TGCGCCAGCAGTGAGGACTTAGCGCATGAGCAGTTCTTC. Protein product: CASSEDLAHEQFF.

The rearrangement uses TRBV13 and TRBJ2-7; perhaps D is TRBD1 or TRBD2 (5 bases each). Trimming stripped 3 bases from V and 2 bases from J, with 14 bases between. Germline CDR1 is PRHDT and CDR2 is FYEKMQ (reference sequence). This CDR3 comprises 15 residues. The CDR3, as DNA: TGTGCCAGCAGCTTGCTCCGGGACCTAACCTACGAGCAGTACTTC. It is translated as CASSLLRDLTYEQYF.

This clonotype was picked up a small number of times. V usage is TRBV29-1 and J usage is TRBJ1-3, with TRBD1 identical over 7 bases. CDR1 and CDR2 from the germline V gene are SQVTM and ANQGSEA. V lost 2 bases, J lost 4 bases, and 2 bases stayed unmatched. This CDR3 is 13 amino acids long. CDR3 sequence: CSVEQGVGNTIYF. In DNA form, the CDR3 reads TGCAGCGTTGAACAGGGGGTCGGAAACACCATATATTTT.

In this sample, this clonotype turned up many times. The chain recombines TRBV12-3 or TRBV12-4 with TRBJ2-7; D unresolved. Deletions cut 0 bases from V and 6 bases from J, with 3 bases between. CDR3 length: 11 residues. The CDR3, as DNA: TGTGCCAGCAGTTTAGCATTCGAGCAGTACTTC. This gives the protein CASSLAFEQYF.

This clonotype was seen many times. In nucleotides, the CDR3 is TGCGCCAGCAGCACGGACAGGGGGCGGGGGCAGTACTTC. It translates to CASSTDRGRGQYF. This chain links TRBV5-1 with TRBJ2-7; TRBD1 matches at 11 bases. After removal of 4 bases from V and 9 bases from J, the junction contained 6 bases not matched to a gene. This CDR3 contains 13 residues. CDR1 SGHRS and CDR2 YFSETQ come from the germline V gene.

This sequence joins TRBV7-9 and TRBJ2-7; 9 bases map to TRBD1. Losses at the gene ends were 6 bases for V and 5 bases for J; bases not matched to a gene: 14. This CDR3 has 16 residues. CDR1 and CDR2 from the germline V gene are SEHNR and FQNEAQ (reference sequence). In nucleotides, the CDR3 is TGTGCCAGCAGTCATCCTATAACAGGGGGCACGAACGAGCAGTACTTC. Its protein product is CASSHPITGGTNEQYF. Combining the CDR3 with reference TRBV7-9 and TRBJ2-7 gives the whole variable domain DTGVSQNPRHKITKRGQNVTFRCDPISEHNRLYWYRQTLGQGPEFLTYFQNEAQLEKSRLLSDRFSAERPKGSFSTLEIQRTEQGDSAMYLCASSHPITGGTNEQYFGPGTRLTVT.

J is TRBJ2-1 and V is TRBV24-1; 13 bases agree with TRBD2. Germline V CDR1 and CDR2: KGHDR, SFDVKD. The CDR3 runs 16 residues. The J segment lost 10 bases and the V segment lost 4 bases, leaving 9 bases of the junction unmatched. The CDR3 loop reads CATSDPLAGGPREQFF. The CDR3 coding sequence is TGTGCCACCAGTGACCCACTAGCGGGAGGGCCTCGGGAGCAGTTCTTC.